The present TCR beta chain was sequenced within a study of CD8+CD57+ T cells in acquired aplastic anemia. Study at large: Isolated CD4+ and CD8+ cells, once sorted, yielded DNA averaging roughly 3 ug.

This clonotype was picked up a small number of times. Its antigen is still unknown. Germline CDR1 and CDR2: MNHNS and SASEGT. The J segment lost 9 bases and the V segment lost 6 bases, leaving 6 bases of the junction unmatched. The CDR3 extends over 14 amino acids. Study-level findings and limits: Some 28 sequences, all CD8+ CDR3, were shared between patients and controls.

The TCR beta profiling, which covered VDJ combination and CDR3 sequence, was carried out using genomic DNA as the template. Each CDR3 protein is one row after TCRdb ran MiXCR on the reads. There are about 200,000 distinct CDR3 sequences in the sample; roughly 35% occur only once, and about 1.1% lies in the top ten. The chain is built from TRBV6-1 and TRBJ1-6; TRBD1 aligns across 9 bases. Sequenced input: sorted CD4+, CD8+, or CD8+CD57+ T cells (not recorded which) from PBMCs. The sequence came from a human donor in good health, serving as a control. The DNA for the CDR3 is TGTGCCAGCAGGGAGGACAGGGGCAGTTCACCCCTCCACTTT. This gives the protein CASREDRGSSPLHF.